A selection of T cell receptor beta chains follows, all from one sample in a study of T-cell reconstitution after alpha-beta-depleted transplantation in children. TCRdb redid the calling of the PCR reads with MiXCR, one entry per CDR3 protein. The data show roughly 610,000 distinct CDR3 sequences, roughly a tenth seen once. The input for sequencing was PBMCs from the stem cell graft donor, taken from the stem cell graft. The origin of the receptors is a human donor who donated a stem cell graft to a child with acute myeloid leukemia. Each CDR3 is given with its conserved first and last residue. The D gene is left open where the match is weak. Some rows have no size entry. The others give once, few or many, or a class for an expanded clone.

J gene | V gene | clone size | D gene | CDR3 DNA | CDR3 protein
TRBJ2-7 | TRBV21-1 | few | NA | TGTGCCGGGGGGGGACTAGCGGACTTC | CAGGGLADF
TRBJ2-1 | TRBV6-2/TRBV6-3 | few | TRBD2 | TGTGCCAGCACCCGCCCGACTAGCGGGAACAATGAGCAGTTCTTC | CASTRPTSGNNEQFF
TRBJ2-2 | TRBV3-1 | few | TRBD2 | TGTGCCAGCGGTACTAGCGGGTACACCGGGGAGCTGTTTTTT | CASGTSGYTGELFF
TRBJ2-2 | TRBV25-1 | NA | NA | TGTGCCAGCCGCGGGGGACACCTTCGCCAGTCGAACACCGGGGAGCTGTTTTTT | CASRGGHLRQSNTGELFF
TRBJ1-1 | TRBV7-9 | NA | NA | TGTGCCAGCAGCGGCTGGGGGCGGGGAGACACTGAAGCTTTCTTT | CASSGWGRGDTEAFF
TRBJ2-7 | TRBV5-5 | few | NA | TGTGCCAGCGCCGGGACAGCGGGCTCCTACGAGCAGTACTTC | CASAGTAGSYEQYF
TRBJ2-1 | TRBV20-1 | few | NA | TGCAGTGCTTCCACCCCGGGACACCCCAGGTTCTTC | CSASTPGHPRFF
TRBJ2-1 | TRBV2 | NA | TRBD2 | TGTGCCAGCAGTGATCCGGGACTAGCGTACAATGAGCAGTTCTTC | CASSDPGLAYNEQFF
TRBJ1-1 | TRBV9 | many | TRBD1 | TGTGCCAGCAGCGTACTGACAGGGTCTGAAGCTTTCTTT | CASSVLTGSEAFF
TRBJ2-3 | TRBV7-7 | few | NA | TGTGCTAGCAGCTCCCAAGTCGGCGGCCCGGGGTGGACGCAGTATTTT | CASSSQVGGPGWTQYF
TRBJ2-7 | TRBV6-5 | many | TRBD2 | TGTGCCAGCAGTTACAAGCGGGAGTCCACCTACGAGCAGTACTTC | CASSYKRESTYEQYF
TRBJ1-4 | TRBV5-1 | few | NA | TGCGCCAGCAGCTTGGACCCGGGACGTTTTGCTGTTTTT | CASSLDPGRFAVF
TRBJ2-1 | TRBV6-1 | NA | NA | TGTGCCAGCAGTGCCGGGCCCCACAATGAGCAGTTCTTC | CASSAGPHNEQFF